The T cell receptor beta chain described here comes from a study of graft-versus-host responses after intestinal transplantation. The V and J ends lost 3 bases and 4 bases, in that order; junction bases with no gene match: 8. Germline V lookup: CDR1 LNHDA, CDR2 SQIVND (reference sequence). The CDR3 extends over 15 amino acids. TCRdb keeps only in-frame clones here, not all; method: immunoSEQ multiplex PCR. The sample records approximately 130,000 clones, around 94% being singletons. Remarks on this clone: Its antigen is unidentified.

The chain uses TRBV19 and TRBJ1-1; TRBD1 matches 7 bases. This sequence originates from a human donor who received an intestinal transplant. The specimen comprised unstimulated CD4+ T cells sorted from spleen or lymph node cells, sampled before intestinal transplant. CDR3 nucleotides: TGTGCCAGTAGTATCAGGGGCCAGGGGGGCACTGAAGCTTTCTTT. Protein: CASSIRGQGGTEAFF. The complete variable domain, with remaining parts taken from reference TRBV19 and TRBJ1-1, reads DGGITQSPKYLFRKEGQNVTLSCEQNLNHDAMYWYRQDPGQGLRLIYYSQIVNDFQKGDIAEGYSVSREKKESFPLTVTSAQKNPTAFYLCASSIRGQGGTEAFFGQGTRLTVV.